This T cell receptor beta chain appears in the sequencing data of a study of Ad26.COV2.S vaccination and SARS-CoV-2 variants. Study results and caveats: Substantial breadth was reported for post-vaccination spike-specific CD8+ and CD4+ T cells. Greater spike-specific TCR breadth was seen in vaccine recipients than in placebo recipients.

A note on this clone: Its antigen is undetermined.

Profiled with immunoSEQ multiplex PCR; TCRdb holds only in-frame clones, not every one. The repertoire holds some 190,000 clones, about 83% seen once, with around 6.3% in the top ten. The CDR3 is 16 amino acids. The V gene's germline CDR1 is SGHNT and CDR2 YYREEE (reference sequence). The V segment lost 2 bases and the J segment 5 bases; nucleotides outside the gene matches: 3. This specimen consisted of peripheral blood, obtained after recovery from COVID-19. The chain is built from TRBV5-4 and TRBJ2-2; 13 bases are shared with TRBD2. This sequence originates from a human donor who had recovered from COVID-19. CDR3 residues: CASSFGTSGKTGELFF. CDR3 coding DNA: TGTGCCAGCAGCTTTGGGACTAGCGGGAAAACCGGGGAGCTGTTTTTT.